There are many counts of the clone carrying this TCR beta chain. PBMCs were sourced from approximately 10 ml fresh peripheral blood. Researchers amplified the TCR beta CDR3 regions from RNA transcripts. First-round RT-PCR targeting the TCR CDR3 was performed with the HTBI primer set. TCRdb passed the multiplex PCR reads through MiXCR, listing each CDR3 protein once. Of 550,000 to 600,000 distinct CDR3 sequences listed, 16% are singletons. Germline lookup yields CDR1 MNHEY and CDR2 SMNVEV (reference sequence). The V gene lost 0 bases and the J gene lost 3 bases, with 11 bases spanning the gap. The CDR3 has 15 residues. This specimen comes from a study of T cells in Graves' hyperthyroidism and ophthalmopathy.

This clonotype was obtained from a woman under 30 with Graves' hyperthyroidism. Sequences were obtained from blood. The chain couples TRBV27 to TRBJ2-5, with D possibly being TRBD2 (5 bases). CDR3 amino acids: CASSLSPLREETQYF. For the CDR3, the DNA is TGTGCCAGCAGTTTATCGCCTTTGAGGGAAGAGACCCAGTACTTC.